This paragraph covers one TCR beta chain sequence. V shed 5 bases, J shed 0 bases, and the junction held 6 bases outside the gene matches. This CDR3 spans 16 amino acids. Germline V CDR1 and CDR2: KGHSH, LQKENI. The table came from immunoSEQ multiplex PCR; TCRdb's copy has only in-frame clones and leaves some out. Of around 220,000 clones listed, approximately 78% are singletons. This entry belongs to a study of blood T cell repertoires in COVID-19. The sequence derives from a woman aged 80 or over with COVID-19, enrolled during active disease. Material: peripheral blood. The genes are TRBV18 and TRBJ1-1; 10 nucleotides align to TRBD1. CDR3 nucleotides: TGTGCCAGCTCAAAGGGGGACAGGGGATTGAACACTGAAGCTTTCTTT. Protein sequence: CASSKGDRGLNTEAFF.